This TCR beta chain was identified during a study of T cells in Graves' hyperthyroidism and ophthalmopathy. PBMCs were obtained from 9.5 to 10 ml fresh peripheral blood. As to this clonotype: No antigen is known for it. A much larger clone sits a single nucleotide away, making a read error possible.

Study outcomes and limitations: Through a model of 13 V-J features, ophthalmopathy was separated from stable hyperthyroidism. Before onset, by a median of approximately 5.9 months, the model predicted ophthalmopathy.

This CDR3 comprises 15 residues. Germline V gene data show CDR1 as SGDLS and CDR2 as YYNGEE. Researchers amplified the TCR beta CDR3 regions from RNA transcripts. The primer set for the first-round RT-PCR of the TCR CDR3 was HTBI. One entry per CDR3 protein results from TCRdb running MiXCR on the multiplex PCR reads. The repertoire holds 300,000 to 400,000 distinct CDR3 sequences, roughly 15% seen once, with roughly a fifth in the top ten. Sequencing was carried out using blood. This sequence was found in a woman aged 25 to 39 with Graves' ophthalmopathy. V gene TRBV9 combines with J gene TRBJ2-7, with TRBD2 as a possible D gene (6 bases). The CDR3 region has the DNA TGTGTCAGCAGCGTAGGAGGGGACGGCTCCTACGAGCAGTACTTC. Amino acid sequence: CVSSVGGDGSYEQYF.